These 15 T cell receptor beta chains were all obtained from the same sample, sequenced in a study of T cells in localized non-small cell lung cancer (dated by TCRdb to about 2020). The library was obtained by the immunoSEQ multiplex PCR assay. TCRdb took this table from immuneACCESS and kept in-frame rearrangements with V and J called. Such tables lack part of the clones; where checked against another copy, unresolved V genes explain under half of the gap, and the rest is unexplained. The sample records tens of thousands of clones, 87% of which are singletons. The ten largest make up around a sixth of the sample. Sample: peripheral blood mononuclear cells, taken before any cancer treatment. These TCRs come from a man aged 40-75 years with stage III lung adenocarcinoma.

This chain uses TRBV6-5 with TRBJ2-7; TRBD1 aligns across 9 bases. In germline, CDR1 is MNHEY, CDR2 SVGAGI. This CDR3 is built from 15 residues. V lost 6 bases and J lost 3; bases outside the gene matches: 9. CDR3 amino acids: CASSKPGDRVYEQYF. CDR3 DNA: TGTGCCAGCAGCAAGCCAGGGGACAGGGTCTACGAGCAGTACTTC.

The V and J genes are TRBV14 and TRBJ1-6; D remains ambiguous. Looked up from germline, CDR1 is SGHDN and CDR2 is FVKESK. V lost 5 bases to trimming and J lost 7 bases, with 6 bases between them. This CDR3 region has 12 residues. Written as DNA, the CDR3 is TGTGCCAGCAGCTACGTAAATTCACCCCTCCACTTT. As protein: CASSYVNSPLHF.

The table lists this clone with a count of one. This rearrangement joins TRBV5-4 to TRBJ2-5; 9 bases match TRBD2. Germline trimming cut 0 bases from V and 5 bases from J; bases unmatched to any gene: 11. The CDR3 extends over 17 amino acids. Looked up from germline, CDR1 is SGHNT and CDR2 is YYREEE (reference sequence). DNA of the CDR3: TGTGCCAGCAGCTTGGTAGTCTCAGCGGGGGGTTTGGAGACCCAGTACTTC. Its translation is CASSLVVSAGGLETQYF.

This rearrangement joins TRBV5-4 to TRBJ2-7; perhaps TRBD1 as D (5 bases). CDR1 SGHNT and CDR2 YYREEE come from the germline V gene (reference sequence). The CDR3 runs 13 residues. Trimming took 6 bases from V and 5 from J, leaving 15 bases between them. The CDR3 region is CASTRAVWDEQYF. In DNA, the CDR3 is TGTGCCAGCACCAGGGCCGTTTGGGACGAGCAGTACTTC. Looking up the rest from reference TRBV5-4 and TRBJ2-7 gives the full variable domain: ETGVTQSPTHLIKTRGQQVTLRCSSQSGHNTVSWYQQALGQGPQFIFQYYREEENGRGNFPPRFSGLQFPNYSSELNVNALELDDSALYLCASTRAVWDEQYFGPGTRLTVT.

The table lists this clone with a count of one. V gene TRBV5-6 combines with J gene TRBJ1-3; 9 bases are a match to TRBD1. Germline V gene sequence: CDR1 SGHDT, CDR2 YYEEEE. Trimming took 4 bases from V and 4 from J; bases not matched to a gene: 12. The CDR3 sequence is 17 residues long. This CDR3 reads CASSRGTGRWKGNTIYF. CDR3 DNA sequence: TGTGCCAGCAGCAGGGGGACAGGGCGGTGGAAAGGAAACACCATATATTTT.

This rearrangement joins TRBV12-2 to TRBJ2-7; TRBD2 is taken as the D call from the table, unchecked against the DNA. TRBV12-2 is a listed pseudogene. The length of the CDR3 is 15 residues. The CDR3 region is CASRAKRGNSYEQYF. CDR3 nucleotides: TGTGCAAGTCGGGCAAAGCGGGGGAACTCCTACGAGCAGTACTTC.

This chain joins TRBV6-5 and TRBJ1-2, with 10 nucleotides matching TRBD1. Losses at the gene ends were 4 bases for V and 7 bases for J; bases not matched to a gene: 6. The germline gives CDR1 MNHEY, CDR2 SVGAGI. The CDR3 is made up of 14 amino acids. The CDR3 sequence is CASSWDRGGAGYTF. CDR3 sequence (DNA): TGTGCCAGCAGTTGGGACAGGGGAGGGGCTGGCTACACCTTC.

This chain links TRBV7-2 with TRBJ1-1; no definite D call. Germline V gene lookup returns CDR1 SGHTA and CDR2 FQGNSA. CDR3 size: 13 residues. V lost 4 bases and J lost 5, with 11 bases in between. CDR3 in DNA: TGTGCCAGCAGCTCCCACGTAATTACTGAAGCTTTCTTT. This encodes CASSSHVITEAFF.

The CDR3 spells CASSLKAGPYNEQFF. The CDR3 nucleotides are TGTGCCAGCAGCTTAAAGGCAGGGCCCTACAATGAGCAGTTCTTC. The rearrangement uses TRBV7-3 and TRBJ2-1; TRBD1 is a possible D gene (5 bases). The germline V gene encodes CDR1 SGHTA and CDR2 FQGTGA. V lost 1 base and J lost 2, with 9 bases in between. The CDR3 consists of 15 residues.

V and J are TRBV28 and TRBJ2-5; D not certain. The ends were cut back, 3 bases at V and 7 bases at J, with 15 bases in the middle. The CDR3 is 14 amino acids. In germline, CDR1 is MDHEN, CDR2 SYDVKM. CDR3 protein: CASSLVVTPRTQYF. The DNA for the CDR3 is TGTGCCAGCAGTTTGGTTGTGACTCCGAGGACCCAGTACTTC.

The chain joins TRBV7-6 to TRBJ2-5; D is uncertain. The V end lost 2 bases, the J end lost 2 bases, and 9 bases lay between the germline ends. Looked up from germline, CDR1 is SGHVS and CDR2 is FNYEAQ. The CDR3 length is 14 residues. CDR3: CASSLRADQETQYF. The CDR3 bases are TGTGCCAGCAGCTTAAGGGCGGATCAAGAGACCCAGTACTTC. The variable domain in full, completed from reference TRBV7-6 and TRBJ2-5, reads GAGVSQSPRYKVTKRGQDVALRCDPISGHVSLYWYRQALGQGPEFLTYFNYEAQQDKSGLPNDRFSAERPEGSISTLTIQRTEQRDSAMYRCASSLRADQETQYFGPGTRLLVL.

V and J are TRBV12-5 and TRBJ2-5; D is ambiguous. Germline CDR1 and CDR2: LGHNT and FRNRAP. This CDR3 spans 14 amino acids. V shed 1 base and J shed 0 bases, with 6 bases lying between them. CDR3 nucleotides: TGTGCTAGTGGTTTGGGCCGCCACCAAGAGACCCAGTACTTC. Protein product: CASGLGRHQETQYF.

The chain carries TRBV7-2 and TRBJ2-1; D gene uncertain. CDR1 is SGHTA and CDR2 is FQGNSA in the germline V gene. V lost 5 bases, J lost 4 bases, and 15 bases lay in between. This CDR3 spans 15 amino acids. The CDR3 bases are TGTGCCAGCAGCCCAGTGGTGGGCATGTACAATGAGCAGTTCTTC. This codes for CASSPVVGMYNEQFF. Together with reference TRBV7-2 and TRBJ2-1, the CDR3 gives the full variable domain: GAGVSQSPSNKVTEKGKDVELRCDPISGHTALYWYRQSLGQGLEFLIYFQGNSAPDKSGLPSDRFSAERTGGSVSTLTIQRTQQEDSAVYLCASSPVVGMYNEQFFGPGTRLTVL.

The gene calls are TRBV4-2 and TRBJ2-5, with a tentative D call TRBD2 (6 bases). This CDR3 has 16 residues. V was pared by 1 base and J by 4 bases, with 16 bases between. The germline CDR1 and CDR2 sequences are LGHNA and YNFKEQ. CDR3 residues: CASSQVQVAVGETQYF. DNA of the CDR3: TGTGCCAGCAGCCAAGTACAGGTAGCGGTTGGAGAGACCCAGTACTTC.

The chain recombines TRBV6-9 with TRBJ1-2; no definite D call. The CDR3 sequence is 15 residues long. V lost 3 bases, J lost 5 bases, and 16 bases lay in between. CDR1 is MNHGY and CDR2 is SVAAGI in the germline V gene. The DNA of the CDR3 is TGTGCCAGCAGTTACCATACCGGGATCCAGTATGGCTACACCTTC. It specifies CASSYHTGIQYGYTF.